This T cell receptor (beta chain) was sequenced for a study of memory CD4+ T cells and cytomegalovirus serostatus. General study results and limits: Suggested: most of the CMV-linked TCR signature lies in CD4+ memory cells. Of 150 to 200 reported CMV TCRbeta sequences, around 63 were found in memory CD4+ repertoires.

Original analysis: After removing out-of-frame reads, 2 million to 2.5 million distinct TCRbeta sequences remained. The method was immunoSEQ multiplex PCR; TCRdb's version includes in-frame clones alone and lacks a portion of them. V and J calls and clone size are given by that table; D and trimming were obtained from the DNA. The data contain some 30,000 clones, about 76% of them singletons. The sort gate was single viable CD3+CD4+CD8-CD45RO+ cells for memory CD4+ T cells. Donors' CMV status reflects serum IgG against pp150, pp28, p38, p52. Notes on this clone: As yet, its antigen is unknown.

The CDR3 runs to 15 residues. Trimming removed 3 bases from V and 0 bases from J, with 9 bases in between. Per the germline V gene, CDR1 is SNHLY and CDR2 is FYNNEI. The TCR comes from an adult in good health and CMV-seronegative. Some clones in this sample may be carry-over from other donors' samples. The V and J genes are TRBV2 and TRBJ1-5; the D is unclear. The material sequenced was memory CD4+ T cells from blood. The CDR3, as DNA: TGTGCCAGCAGTGATGGGTTGGGTAGCAATCAGCCCCAGCATTTT. This codes for CASSDGLGSNQPQHF.